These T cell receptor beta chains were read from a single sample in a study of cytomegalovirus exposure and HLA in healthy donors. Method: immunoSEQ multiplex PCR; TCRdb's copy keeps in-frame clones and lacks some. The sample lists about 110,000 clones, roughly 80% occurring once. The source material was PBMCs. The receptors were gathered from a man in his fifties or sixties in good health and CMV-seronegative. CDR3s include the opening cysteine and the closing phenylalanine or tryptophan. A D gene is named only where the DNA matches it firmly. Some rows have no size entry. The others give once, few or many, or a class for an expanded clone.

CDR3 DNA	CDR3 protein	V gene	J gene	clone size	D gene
TGCGCCAGCAGCCCCGGACTCGGGCGCACAGATACGCAGTATTTT	CASSPGLGRTDTQYF	TRBV4-1	TRBJ2-3	-	-
TGCGCCAGCAGCTTGGGCAGGGGATCTAACACTGAAGCTTTCTTT	CASSLGRGSNTEAFF	TRBV5-1	TRBJ1-1	once	-
TGTGCCAGCAGCGACACAGGGGGCGAAAGCAATCAGCCCCAGCATTTT	CASSDTGGESNQPQHF	TRBV7-9	TRBJ1-5	-	TRBD1
TGTGCCAGCAGCTTAGGTCAGGTGGAAAACATTCAGTACTTC	CASSLGQVENIQYF	TRBV5-4	TRBJ2-4	-	-
TGTGCCAGCAGTGACACCGCGGGGGGGCTAGATACGCAGTATTTT	CASSDTAGGLDTQYF	TRBV6-4	TRBJ2-3	-	TRBD2
TGTGCCAGCAGCCCCGGGACTAGCGGATACAATGAGCAGTTCTTC	CASSPGTSGYNEQFF	TRBV7-7	TRBJ2-1	-	TRBD2
TGTGCCAGCAGCAATCCAGACAGGGGGCAATCCGGGGAGCTGTTTTTT	CASSNPDRGQSGELFF	TRBV6-6	TRBJ2-2	-	TRBD1
TGTGCCAGCAGATATGGACAGCGATCCTCTGGAAACACCATATATTTT	CASRYGQRSSGNTIYF	TRBV7-8	TRBJ1-3	-	-
TGTGCCAGTGGTAGCGGGTCCGGGACCCAGTACTTC	CASGSGSGTQYF	TRBV19	TRBJ2-5	-	TRBD2
TGTGCCAGCAGCCAAGATTTTTTAGGGGTGAACTACGAGCAGTACTTC	CASSQDFLGVNYEQYF	TRBV5-4	TRBJ2-7	-	-
TGTGCCAGTAGCGAAACGGGGGATGGCAATCAGCCCCAGCATTTT	CASSETGDGNQPQHF	TRBV19	TRBJ1-5	-	-
TGTGCCAGCAGCCTTGCGGGGGGCTCGAACACCGGGGAGCTGTTTTTT	CASSLAGGSNTGELFF	TRBV7-2	TRBJ2-2	-	TRBD2
TGTGCCAGTAGTGCGAACAGGGGCGACAACACTGAAGCTTTCTTT	CASSANRGDNTEAFF	TRBV19	TRBJ1-1	-	TRBD1
TGCGCCAGCAGTGGACAGGGAAACACCATATATTTT	CASSGQGNTIYF	TRBV10-2	TRBJ1-3	-	-
TGTGCCAGCAACCAGAGGAGAGTAAGAGGAAACACTATATATTTT	CASNQRRVRGNTIYF	TRBV28	TRBJ1-3	-	-
TGTGCCAGCAGCGTCAGGGGGTCCCACAATGAGCAGTTCTTC	CASSVRGSHNEQFF	TRBV7-3	TRBJ2-1	-	TRBD1
TGTGCCAGCAGCCCCGGGATAGATGGCTACACCTTC	CASSPGIDGYTF	TRBV7-2	TRBJ1-2	-	-
TGTGCTAGTGGTATGGGGAGGGAGGCTTTCTTT	CASGMGREAFF	TRBV12-5	TRBJ1-1	few	-
TGTGCCAGTAGTAAAGGACAGGGGGCGAGGTATGGCTACACCTTC	CASSKGQGARYGYTF	TRBV19	TRBJ1-2	-	TRBD1
TGTTCCAGCAGCTTTAACCGAGGAAAACTGTTTTTT	CSSSFNRGKLFF	TRBV7-9	TRBJ1-4	-	-
TGTGCCAGCAGTTCCTGGGACAGAGGGGCGCAGTATTTT	CASSSWDRGAQYF	TRBV28	TRBJ2-3	-	TRBD1
TGCAGCGTTGAAAGACAGGGGGCTTACAATGAGCAGTTCTTC	CSVERQGAYNEQFF	TRBV29-1	TRBJ2-1	-	TRBD1
TGTGCCAGCAGCCCGGGGAGGGGTCTCGCTTATGGCTACACCTTC	CASSPGRGLAYGYTF	TRBV4-2	TRBJ1-2	-	-
TGCGCCAGCAGCGGTGGACAGGTTACCCACGAGCAGTACTTC	CASSGGQVTHEQYF	TRBV5-1	TRBJ2-7	-	TRBD1
TGTGCCAGCAGTTTCCAGGGGTTTGAAGCTTTCTTT	CASSFQGFEAFF	TRBV6-5	TRBJ1-1	-	-
TGTGCCAGACATGGGACAGGTCACCCAGATACGCAGTATTTT	CARHGTGHPDTQYF	TRBV2	TRBJ2-3	-	TRBD1
TGTGCCTTCCGGGACACCTACACCGGGGAGCTGTTTTTT	CAFRDTYTGELFF	TRBV10-3	TRBJ2-2	-	-
TGTGCCAGCAGTCCATACACGGCAGGGAAATACGAGCAGTACTTC	CASSPYTAGKYEQYF	TRBV6-5	TRBJ2-7	-	-
TGCGCCAGCACCGGGGGGGGCAACACTGAAGCTTTCTTT	CASTGGGNTEAFF	TRBV10-1	TRBJ1-1	-	-
TGTGCCTGGACCGCCGGGGGGACAGGGTTCTATGGCAATCAGCCCCAGCATTTT	CAWTAGGTGFYGNQPQHF	TRBV30	TRBJ1-5	few	TRBD1
TGTGCCAGCAGCTTAGGAGGCGGGAGAAGCACAGATACGCAGTATTTT	CASSLGGGRSTDTQYF	TRBV7-9	TRBJ2-3	-	TRBD2